This TCR beta chain comes out of a study of CD8 T cells in ankylosing spondylitis. The CDR3 is made up of 15 amino acids. The germline gives CDR1 SGHDT, CDR2 YYEEEE. Trimming took 0 bases from V and 2 from J, leaving 11 bases between them. Study results and caveats: Disease-linked clones had a CD8+ phenotype and relatively low frequency in peripheral blood. It appeared that ankylosing spondylitis blood was characterized by a TCR beta motif of fewer than 10 highly homologous variants. Significant enrichment of disease-linked clones was reported in matched ankylosing spondylitis synovial fluid.

Researchers built TCR beta libraries using quantitative 5'-RACE with molecular barcodes. TCRdb re-derived calls from the 5' RACE reads in MiXCR, one entry per CDR3 protein. This sample carries 250,000 to 350,000 distinct CDR3 sequences, 8% of them seen once, and the ten largest clones take more than 14%. Comment on this clonotype: Antigen: not known.

The V call is TRBV5-6, the J call TRBJ1-2; D is unclear. The receptor was derived from a male donor with ankylosing spondylitis. Sequenced input: blood, either unsorted or a sorted T cell fraction (not recorded which). The CDR3 DNA sequence: TGTGCCAGCAGCTTGGGCAGACATCGAAACTATGGCTACACCTTC. Translated, it gives CASSLGRHRNYGYTF.